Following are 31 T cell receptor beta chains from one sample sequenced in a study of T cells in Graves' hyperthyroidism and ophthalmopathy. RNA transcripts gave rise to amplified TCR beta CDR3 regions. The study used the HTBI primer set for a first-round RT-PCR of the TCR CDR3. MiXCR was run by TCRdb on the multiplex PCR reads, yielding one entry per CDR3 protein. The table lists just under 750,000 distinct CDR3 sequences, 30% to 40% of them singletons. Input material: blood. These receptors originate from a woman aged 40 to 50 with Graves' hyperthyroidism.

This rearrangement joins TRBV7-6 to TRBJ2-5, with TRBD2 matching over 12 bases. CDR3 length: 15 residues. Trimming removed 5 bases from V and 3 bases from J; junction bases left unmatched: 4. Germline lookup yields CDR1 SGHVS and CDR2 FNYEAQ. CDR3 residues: CASSPLAGGKETQYF. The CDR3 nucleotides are TGTGCCAGCAGCCCACTAGCGGGGGGAAAAGAGACCCAGTACTTC.

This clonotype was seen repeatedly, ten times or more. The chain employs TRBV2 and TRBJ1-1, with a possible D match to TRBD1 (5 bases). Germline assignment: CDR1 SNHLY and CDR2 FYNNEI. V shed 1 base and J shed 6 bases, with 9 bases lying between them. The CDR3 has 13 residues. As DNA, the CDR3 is TGTGCCAGCAGTGAAGAATGGGGGGCTGAAGCTTTCTTT. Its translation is CASSEEWGAEAFF.

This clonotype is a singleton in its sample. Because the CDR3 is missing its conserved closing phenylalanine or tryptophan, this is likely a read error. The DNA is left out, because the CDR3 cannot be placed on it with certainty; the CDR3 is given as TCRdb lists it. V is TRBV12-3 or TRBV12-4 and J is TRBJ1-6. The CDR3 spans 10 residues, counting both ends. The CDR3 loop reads CASSLGAGGP.

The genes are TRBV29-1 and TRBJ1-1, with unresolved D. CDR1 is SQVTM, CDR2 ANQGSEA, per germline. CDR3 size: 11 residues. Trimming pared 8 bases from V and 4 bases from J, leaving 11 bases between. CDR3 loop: CSKKTGTEAFF. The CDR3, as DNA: TGCAGCAAGAAAACTGGCACTGAAGCTTTCTTT. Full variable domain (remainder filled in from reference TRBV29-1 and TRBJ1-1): SAVISQKPSRDICQRGTSLTIQCQVDSQVTMMFWYRQQPGQSLTLIATANQGSEATYESGFVIDKFPISRPNLTFSTLTVSNMSPEDSSIYLCSKKTGTEAFFGQGTRLTVV.

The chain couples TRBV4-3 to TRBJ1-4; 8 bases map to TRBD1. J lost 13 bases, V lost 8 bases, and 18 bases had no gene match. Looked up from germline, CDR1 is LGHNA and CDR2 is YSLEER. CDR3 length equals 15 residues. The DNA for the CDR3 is TGCGCCAGCGCATTATGGGCAGGGGGCTATGATGGACTGTTTTTT. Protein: CASALWAGGYDGLFF.

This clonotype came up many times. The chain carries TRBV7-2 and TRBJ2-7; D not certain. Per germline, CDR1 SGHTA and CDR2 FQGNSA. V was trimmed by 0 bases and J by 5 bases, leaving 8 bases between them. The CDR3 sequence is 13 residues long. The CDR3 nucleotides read TGTGCCAGCAGCTTAGCGGGTCCCGACGAGCAGTACTTC. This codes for CASSLAGPDEQYF.

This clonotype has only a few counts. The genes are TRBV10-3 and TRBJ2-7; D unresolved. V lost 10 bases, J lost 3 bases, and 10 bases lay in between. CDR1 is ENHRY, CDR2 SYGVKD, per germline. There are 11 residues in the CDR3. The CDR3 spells CASLTFYEQYF. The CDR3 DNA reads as TGTGCCAGCTTAACATTCTACGAGCAGTACTTC.

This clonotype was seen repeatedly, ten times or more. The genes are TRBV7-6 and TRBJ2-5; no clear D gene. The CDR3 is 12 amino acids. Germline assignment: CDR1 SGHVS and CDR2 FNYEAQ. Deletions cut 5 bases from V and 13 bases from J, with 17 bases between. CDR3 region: CASSPPLLQLYF. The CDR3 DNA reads TGTGCCAGCAGCCCCCCTCTCTTACAATTGTACTTC.

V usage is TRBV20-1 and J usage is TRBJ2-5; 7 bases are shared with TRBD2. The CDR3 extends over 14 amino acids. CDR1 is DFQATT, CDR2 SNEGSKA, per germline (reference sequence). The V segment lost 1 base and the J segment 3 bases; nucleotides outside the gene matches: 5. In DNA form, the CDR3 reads TGCAGTGCTAGAGCGACAGCGGGGAAAGAGACCCAGTACTTC. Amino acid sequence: CSARATAGKETQYF.

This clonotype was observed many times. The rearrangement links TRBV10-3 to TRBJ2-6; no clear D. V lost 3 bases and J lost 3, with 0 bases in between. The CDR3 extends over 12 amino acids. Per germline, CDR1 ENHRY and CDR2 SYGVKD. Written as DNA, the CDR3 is TGTGCCATCAGTGATGGGGCCAACGTCCTGACTTTC. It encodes CAISDGANVLTF.

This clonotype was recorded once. CDR3 residues: CASSPTGSGDNNQPQHF. The CDR3 DNA is TGTGCCAGCAGTCCAACGGGTTCGGGGGACAACAATCAGCCCCAGCATTTT. This sequence joins TRBV6-1 and TRBJ1-5; a weak D match, TRBD1 (6 bases). CDR1 and CDR2 from the germline V gene are MNHNS and SASEGT. The CDR3 extends over 17 amino acids. V was pared by 5 bases and J by 3 bases, with 20 bases between.

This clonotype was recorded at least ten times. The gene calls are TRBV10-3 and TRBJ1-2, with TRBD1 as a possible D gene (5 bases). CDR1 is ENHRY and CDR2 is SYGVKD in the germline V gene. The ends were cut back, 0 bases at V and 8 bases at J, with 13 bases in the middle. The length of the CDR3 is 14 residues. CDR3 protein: CAISESPRAKGYTF. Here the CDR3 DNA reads TGTGCCATCAGTGAGTCCCCCAGGGCGAAAGGCTACACCTTC.

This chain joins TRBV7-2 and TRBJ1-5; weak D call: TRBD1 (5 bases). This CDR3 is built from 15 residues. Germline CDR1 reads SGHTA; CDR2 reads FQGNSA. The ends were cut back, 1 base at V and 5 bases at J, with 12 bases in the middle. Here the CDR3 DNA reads TGTGCCAGCAGCTTAGGGGCAGGGAGGGATCAGCCCCAGCATTTT. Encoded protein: CASSLGAGRDQPQHF.

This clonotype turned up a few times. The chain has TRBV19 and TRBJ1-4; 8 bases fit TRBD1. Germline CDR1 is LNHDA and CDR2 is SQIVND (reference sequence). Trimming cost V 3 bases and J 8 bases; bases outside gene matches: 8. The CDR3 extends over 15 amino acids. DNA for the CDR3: TGTGCCAGTAGTATGACTCCAGGGGGCGCGGAAAAACTGTTTTTT. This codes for CASSMTPGGAEKLFF.

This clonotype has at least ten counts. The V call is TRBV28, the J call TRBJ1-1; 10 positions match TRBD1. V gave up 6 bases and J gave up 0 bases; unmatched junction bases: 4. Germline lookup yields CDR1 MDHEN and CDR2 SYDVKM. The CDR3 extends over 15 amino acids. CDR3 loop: CASSPGQGMNTEAFF. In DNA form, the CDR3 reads TGTGCCAGCAGCCCGGGACAGGGGATGAACACTGAAGCTTTCTTT.

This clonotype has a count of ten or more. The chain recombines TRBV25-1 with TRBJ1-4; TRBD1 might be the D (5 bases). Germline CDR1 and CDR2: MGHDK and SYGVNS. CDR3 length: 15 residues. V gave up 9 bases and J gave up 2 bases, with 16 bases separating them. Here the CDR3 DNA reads TGTGCCAGTCTAGGGGTATCGACGACTAATGAAAAACTGTTTTTT. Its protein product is CASLGVSTTNEKLFF.

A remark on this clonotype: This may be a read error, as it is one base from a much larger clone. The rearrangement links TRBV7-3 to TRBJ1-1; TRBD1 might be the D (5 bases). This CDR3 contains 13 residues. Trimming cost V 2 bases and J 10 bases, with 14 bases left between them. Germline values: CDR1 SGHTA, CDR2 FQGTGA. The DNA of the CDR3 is TGTGCCAGCAGCTTAGGTAGGGACCCGGCAGCTTTCTTT. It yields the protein CASSLGRDPAAFF.

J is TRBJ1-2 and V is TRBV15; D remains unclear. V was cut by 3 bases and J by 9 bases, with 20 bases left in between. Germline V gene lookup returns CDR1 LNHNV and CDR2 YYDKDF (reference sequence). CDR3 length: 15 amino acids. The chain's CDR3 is CATSSQGPIYVSYTF. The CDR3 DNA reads TGTGCCACCAGCAGCCAAGGACCGATATATGTGAGCTACACCTTC.

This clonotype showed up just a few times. CDR3 bases: TGTGCCAGCAGTGAGTTGGGAGGCCAGGGGAAAGGGGATGGCTACACCTTC. It encodes CASSELGGQGKGDGYTF. V gene TRBV27 combines with J gene TRBJ1-2; tentatively, D is TRBD1 (6 bases). V was pared by 5 bases and J by 6 bases, with 25 bases between. Germline-derived CDR1 and CDR2 are MNHEY and SMNVEV (reference sequence). The CDR3 is made up of 17 amino acids.

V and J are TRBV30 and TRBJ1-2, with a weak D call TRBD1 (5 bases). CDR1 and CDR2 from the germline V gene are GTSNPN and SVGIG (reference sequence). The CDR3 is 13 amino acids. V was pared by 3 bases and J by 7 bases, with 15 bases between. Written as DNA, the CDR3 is TGTGCCTGGAGGGGTCTAAGGGACGGTGGCTACACCTTC. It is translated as CAWRGLRDGGYTF.

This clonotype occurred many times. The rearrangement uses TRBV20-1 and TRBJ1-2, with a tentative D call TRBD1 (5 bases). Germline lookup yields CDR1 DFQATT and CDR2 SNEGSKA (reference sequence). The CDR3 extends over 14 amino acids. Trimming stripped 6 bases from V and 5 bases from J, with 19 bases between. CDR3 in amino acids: CSAPEGSSWYGYTF. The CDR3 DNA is TGCAGTGCCCCAGAGGGGTCGTCGTGGTATGGCTACACCTTC.

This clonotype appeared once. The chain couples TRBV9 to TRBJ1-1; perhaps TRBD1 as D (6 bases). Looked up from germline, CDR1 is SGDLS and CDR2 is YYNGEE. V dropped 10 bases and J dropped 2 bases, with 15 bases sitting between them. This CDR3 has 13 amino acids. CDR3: CAERQVLNTEAFF. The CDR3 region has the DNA TGTGCCGAGAGACAGGTCCTAAACACTGAAGCTTTCTTT.

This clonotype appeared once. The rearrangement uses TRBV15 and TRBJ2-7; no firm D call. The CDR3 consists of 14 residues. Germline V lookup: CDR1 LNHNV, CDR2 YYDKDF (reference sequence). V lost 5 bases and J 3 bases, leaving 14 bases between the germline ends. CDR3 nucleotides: TGTGCCACCAGCCCCCGAGGCAGAGTCTACGAGCAGTACTTC. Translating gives CATSPRGRVYEQYF.

CDR3 nucleotides: TGCGCCAGCAGCTTGTACGGGACGAACGGAGAGACCCAGTACTTC. It specifies CASSLYGTNGETQYF. This chain joins TRBV5-1 and TRBJ2-5; tentatively, D is TRBD1 or TRBD2 (5 bases each). The germline CDR1 and CDR2 sequences are SGHRS and YFSETQ. The CDR3 has 15 amino acids. V was pared by 1 base and J by 4 bases, with 14 bases between.

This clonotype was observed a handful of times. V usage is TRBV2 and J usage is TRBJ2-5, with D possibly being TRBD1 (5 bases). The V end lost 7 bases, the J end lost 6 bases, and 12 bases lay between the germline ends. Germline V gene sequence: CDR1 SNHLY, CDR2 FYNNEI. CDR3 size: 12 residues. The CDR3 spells CASKQGLQTQYF. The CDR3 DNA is TGTGCCAGCAAGCAGGGTTTGCAGACCCAGTACTTC.

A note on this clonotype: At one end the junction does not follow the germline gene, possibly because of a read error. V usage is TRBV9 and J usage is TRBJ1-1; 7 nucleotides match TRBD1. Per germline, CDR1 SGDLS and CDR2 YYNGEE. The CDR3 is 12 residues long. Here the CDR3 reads CAGSPTGVEAFF. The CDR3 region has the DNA TGTGCCGGCAGCCCCACAGGGGTTGAAGCTTTCTTT.

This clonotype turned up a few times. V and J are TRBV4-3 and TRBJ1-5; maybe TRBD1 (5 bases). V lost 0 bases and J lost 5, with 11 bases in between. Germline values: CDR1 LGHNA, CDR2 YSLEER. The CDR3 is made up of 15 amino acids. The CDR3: CASSQDWGGYQPQHF. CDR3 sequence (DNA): TGCGCCAGCAGCCAAGATTGGGGGGGATATCAGCCCCAGCATTTT.

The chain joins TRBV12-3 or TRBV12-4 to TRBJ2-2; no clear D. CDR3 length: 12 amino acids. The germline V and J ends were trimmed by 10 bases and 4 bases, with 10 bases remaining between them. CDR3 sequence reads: CATRTFTGELFF. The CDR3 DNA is TGTGCCACCCGGACCTTCACCGGGGAGCTGTTTTTT.

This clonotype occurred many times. The CDR3, as DNA: TGCAGCGTTGTAGCTAGCGGCAAATCAAGGGGCTACGAGCAGTACTTC. Its protein product is CSVVASGKSRGYEQYF. The rearrangement joins TRBV29-1 to TRBJ2-7, with 7 positions matching TRBD2. Germline assignment: CDR1 SQVTM and CDR2 ANQGSEA. V was pared by 4 bases and J by 3 bases, with 15 bases of the junction left unmatched. The length of the CDR3 is 16 residues.

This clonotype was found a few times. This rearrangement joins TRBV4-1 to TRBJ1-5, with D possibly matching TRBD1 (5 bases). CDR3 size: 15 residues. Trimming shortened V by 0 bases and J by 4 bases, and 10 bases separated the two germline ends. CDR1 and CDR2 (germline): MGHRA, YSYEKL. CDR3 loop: CASSQDGTPNQPQHF. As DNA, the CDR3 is TGCGCCAGCAGCCAAGATGGGACCCCTAATCAGCCCCAGCATTTT.

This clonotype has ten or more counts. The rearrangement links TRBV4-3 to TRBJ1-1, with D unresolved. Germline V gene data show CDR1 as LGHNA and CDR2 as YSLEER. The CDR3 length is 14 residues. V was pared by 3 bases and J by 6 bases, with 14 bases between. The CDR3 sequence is CASSHQSMRAEAFF. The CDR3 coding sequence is TGCGCCAGCAGCCATCAATCGATGAGGGCTGAAGCTTTCTTT.